One TCR beta chain is described in this entry. Distinct nucleotide sequences in the sample also encode this CDR3. The data originate from a study of blood T cell repertoires in COVID-19. Sequencing was performed with immunoSEQ multiplex PCR; in TCRdb, only in-frame clones are kept and a portion is missing. The data contain more than 75,000 clones, around 85% of them seen just once; the ten biggest clones take up 6.5% to 8.5%. This receptor was taken from a man younger than 40 with acute or convalescent COVID-19. Sequencing input: peripheral blood.

The CDR3 spells CASSLDRGNTIYF. The CDR3 region has the DNA TGTGCCAGCAGCTTAGACAGAGGAAACACCATATATTTT. This chain joins TRBV7-2 and TRBJ1-3; D is unresolved. The V gene's germline CDR1 is SGHTA and CDR2 FQGNSA. This CDR3 spans 13 amino acids. V lost 1 base, J lost 4 bases, and 5 bases lay in between.